This entry features one T cell receptor (beta chain) sequence. A read error may produce the germline difference seen at one junction end. The data belong to a study of blood T cell repertoires in COVID-19. Overall study context: Sources were T cells, B-cell-depleted T cells, or PBMCs; the material itself was cDNA or gDNA.

Under the authors' procedure: Cell counts per sample came from amplifying reference gene primers. Clones were read by immunoSEQ multiplex PCR, and TCRdb kept only the in-frame ones, dropping some. That table furnishes V, J and clone size, whereas the DNA furnished D and trimming. The sample lists about 370,000 clones, around 87% occurring once. This CDR3 has 12 amino acids. The germline CDR1 and CDR2 sequences are MNHEY and SVGAGI. Seattle patients were enrolled while actively infected and followed longitudinally. Material for sequencing was peripheral blood. This sequence joins TRBV6-5 and TRBJ1-2; a weak D match, TRBD1 (5 bases). The TCR sequence derives from a woman aged 30 to 39 with COVID-19, enrolled during active disease. CDR3 DNA sequence: TGTGCCAGCAGTTGGACACTCCTTGATGGGGACTTC. As protein: CASSWTLLDGDF.